These 25 T cell receptor beta chains were all obtained from the same sample, sequenced in a study of naive and memory T cell subsets. TCR cDNA received a 3' ligated oligonucleotide that carried a UMI. Ligated cDNA underwent four rounds of PCR with nested alpha and beta constant region primers and SP2. From the 5' RACE reads, TCRdb called clonotypes with MiXCR, one entry per CDR3 protein. The sample lists roughly 48,000 distinct CDR3 sequences, around 5% occurring once. The receptors here all came from a female donor in good health.

This clonotype was observed at least ten times. This chain joins TRBV7-2 and TRBJ2-3; 11 bases fit TRBD2. The germline gives CDR1 SGHTA, CDR2 FQGNSA. Trimming took 5 bases from V and 5 from J; bases not matched to a gene: 9. This CDR3 is built from 16 residues. CDR3 protein: CASSPLSGRAGDTQYF. CDR3 coding DNA: TGTGCCAGCAGCCCCCTTAGCGGGAGGGCCGGAGATACGCAGTATTTT.

This clonotype was recorded at least ten times. The chain carries TRBV10-3 and TRBJ2-3; D is perhaps TRBD2 (6 bases). The V end was cut by 3 bases, the J end by 3 bases, with 19 bases between. Germline lookup yields CDR1 ENHRY and CDR2 SYGVKD. The CDR3 length is 17 residues. This chain's CDR3 is CAISERGGKTLTDTQYF. CDR3 in DNA: TGTGCCATCAGTGAAAGGGGCGGGAAGACATTGACAGATACGCAGTATTTT.

V usage is TRBV2 and J usage is TRBJ1-1; D uncertain. The CDR3 has 14 residues. The germline V gene encodes CDR1 SNHLY and CDR2 FYNNEI. V was trimmed by 2 bases and J by 11 bases, leaving 18 bases between them. Here the CDR3 DNA reads TGTGCCAGCAGTGAAATTAGGTCAGCTAAGGCGGCTTTCTTT. Its protein product is CASSEIRSAKAAFF.

This clonotype appeared many times. V usage is TRBV10-3 and J usage is TRBJ1-2; D is uncertain. Germline assignment: CDR1 ENHRY and CDR2 SYGVKD. The CDR3 runs to 13 residues. V lost 0 bases and J lost 2, with 4 bases in between. The CDR3 sequence: CAISESGNYGYTF. The CDR3 DNA reads as TGTGCCATCAGTGAGTCGGGGAACTATGGCTACACCTTC.

This clonotype was seen ten or more times. The chain employs TRBV12-3 or TRBV12-4 and TRBJ2-1, with D maybe TRBD2 (6 bases). The CDR3 runs to 14 residues. Trimming shortened V by 6 bases and J by 6 bases, and 15 bases separated the two germline ends. The CDR3 reads CASRARGLLNEQFF. In nucleotides, the CDR3 is TGTGCCAGCAGGGCTAGGGGACTCCTCAATGAGCAGTTCTTC.

This clonotype was seen ten or more times. This chain joins TRBV29-1 and TRBJ1-1; D not certain. From germline, CDR1 is SQVTM and CDR2 ANQGSEA. The CDR3 totals 11 residues. Trimming cost V 4 bases and J 3 bases, with 6 bases left between them. CDR3 DNA sequence: TGCAGCGTTGCCGGGGACACTGAAGCTTTCTTT. Translated, it gives CSVAGDTEAFF.

As for this clonotype: It may be a read error: a sequence one base away is much more abundant. The chain is built from TRBV21-1 and TRBJ1-5; TRBD1 reflects the table's D call only, with no check against the DNA. TRBV21-1 is shown as a pseudogene. The CDR3 has 15 residues. The CDR3 spells CASSKARTGNQPQHF. CDR3 coding DNA: TGTGCCAGCAGCAAAGCCCGGACAGGTAATCAGCCCCAGCATTTT.

This clonotype was detected once. With a much larger clone just one base away, this may be a read error. The gene calls are TRBV28 and TRBJ2-1; D is perhaps TRBD2 (6 bases). CDR1 and CDR2 (germline): MDHEN, SYDVKM. CDR3 length equals 14 residues. The CDR3 DNA follows: TGTGCCAGCAGTTTTTCCGGGACTTACTTTGAGCAGTCCTTC. Residues: CASSFSGTYFEQSF.

This clonotype occurred many times. The chain employs TRBV20-1 and TRBJ1-1; no reliable D call. Germline CDR1 DFQATT, CDR2 SNEGSKA (reference sequence). This CDR3 has 15 residues. V shed 0 bases and J shed 6 bases, with 17 bases lying between them. In DNA, the CDR3 is TGCAGTGCTAGAGACCCTCTAGGGCGCAGGTCTGAAGCTTTCTTT. Translation gives CSARDPLGRRSEAFF.

This clonotype was recorded at least ten times. The rearrangement uses TRBV29-1 and TRBJ2-7; D is perhaps TRBD2 (6 bases). This CDR3 is 16 amino acids long. The germline V gene encodes CDR1 SQVTM and CDR2 ANQGSEA. V lost 6 bases, J lost 0 bases, and 21 bases lay in between. CDR3 in DNA: TGCAGCGTAGCGGGCTCTGGGAGTATTATCTCCTACGAGCAGTACTTC. It encodes CSVAGSGSIISYEQYF.

This clonotype has at least ten counts. For the CDR3, the DNA is TGCGCCAGCAGCTTGGAACAATTGTCAGGGTTGGGTGAAGCTTTCTTT. Protein: CASSLEQLSGLGEAFF. The chain joins TRBV5-1 to TRBJ1-1; tentative D call: TRBD1 (5 bases). V dropped 0 bases and J dropped 7 bases, with 19 bases sitting between them. CDR1 and CDR2 (germline): SGHRS, YFSETQ. The CDR3 sequence is 16 residues long.

This clonotype was counted at least ten times. The V call is TRBV12-3 or TRBV12-4, the J call TRBJ2-3; D call uncertain. This CDR3 is built from 12 residues. V lost 5 bases, J lost 2 bases, and 5 bases lay in between. The CDR3 DNA reads as TGTGCCAGCAGTCCCTACACAGATACGCAGTATTTT. Translated, it gives CASSPYTDTQYF.

This clonotype was recorded many times. V gene TRBV6-2 or TRBV6-3 combines with J gene TRBJ2-7, with 7 bases lining up with TRBD2. The CDR3 contains 16 residues. V was clipped by 2 bases and J by 4 bases; unmatched bases: 11. Germline V gene sequence: CDR1 MNHEY, CDR2 SVGEGT. The CDR3 spells CASSYLSTSPWYEQYF. CDR3 DNA: TGTGCCAGCAGTTACCTCTCGACTAGCCCTTGGTACGAGCAGTACTTC.

This clonotype was picked up many times. The chain couples TRBV6-6 to TRBJ1-2; 9 nucleotides line up with TRBD1. After removal of 4 bases from V and 5 bases from J, the junction contained 2 bases not matched to a gene. The CDR3 extends over 13 amino acids. Germline CDR1 MNHNY, CDR2 SVGAGI (reference sequence). The CDR3 reads CASSWDRVYGYTF. CDR3 sequence (DNA): TGTGCCAGCAGTTGGGACAGGGTATATGGCTACACCTTC.

This clonotype was observed many times. J is TRBJ1-5 and V is TRBV28, with a tentative D call TRBD1 (5 bases). CDR3 size: 16 residues. The germline V gene has CDR1 MDHEN and CDR2 SYDVKM. V lost 2 bases and J lost 5, with 16 bases in between. For the CDR3, the DNA is TGTGCCAGCAGTTTAAGCGGGTCAGGGCTCTATCAGCCCCAGCATTTT. Translation gives CASSLSGSGLYQPQHF.

This clonotype was seen a handful of times. V usage is TRBV9 and J usage is TRBJ2-2, with D possibly matching TRBD1 (5 bases). This CDR3 comprises 14 residues. The V gene's germline CDR1 is SGDLS and CDR2 YYNGEE. Trimming stripped 2 bases from V and 2 bases from J, with 7 bases between. The chain's CDR3 is CASSVDSNTGELFF. CDR3 in DNA: TGTGCCAGCAGCGTTGACAGCAACACCGGGGAGCTGTTTTTT.

The chain has TRBV11-3 and TRBJ2-1; 9 bases are a match to TRBD1. Trimming removed 1 base from V and 10 bases from J; junction bases left unmatched: 8. CDR1 is SGHNT, CDR2 YENEEA, per germline. There are 15 residues in the CDR3. The chain's CDR3 is CASSLGYRDRDEQFF. CDR3 coding DNA: TGTGCCAGCAGCTTAGGGTACCGGGACAGGGACGAGCAGTTCTTC.

This clonotype showed up many times. The V and J genes are TRBV7-2 and TRBJ2-5; D perhaps matches TRBD2 (6 bases). Trimming cost V 3 bases and J 0 bases, with 8 bases left between them. The CDR3 covers 14 residues. Germline V gives CDR1 SGHTA, CDR2 FQGNSA. The CDR3 loop is CASSLGDYQETQYF. For the CDR3, the DNA is TGTGCCAGCAGCTTGGGGGACTACCAAGAGACCCAGTACTTC.

This clonotype was recorded many times. The chain combines TRBV6-5 with TRBJ1-6; D may be TRBD1 (5 bases). Trimming pared 2 bases from V and 7 bases from J, leaving 9 bases between. CDR1 and CDR2 (germline): MNHEY, SVGAGI. The CDR3 consists of 14 residues. The CDR3 is CASSYIQGNSPLHF. Written as DNA, the CDR3 is TGTGCCAGCAGTTACATCCAGGGAAATTCACCCCTCCACTTT.

This clonotype was seen at least ten times. J is TRBJ1-2 and V is TRBV28, with 8 bases identical to TRBD1. V was pared by 5 bases and J by 8 bases, with 13 bases of the junction left unmatched. This CDR3 comprises 15 residues. In germline, CDR1 is MDHEN, CDR2 SYDVKM. CDR3 DNA: TGTGCCAGCAGTCCACATACCCAGGGGGCAAGGGGCTACACCTTC. Translating it yields CASSPHTQGARGYTF.

This clonotype was counted ten times or more. The rearrangement links TRBV20-1 to TRBJ1-5; D is uncertain. Germline V lookup: CDR1 DFQATT, CDR2 SNEGSKA (reference sequence). The CDR3 runs to 12 residues. V was cut by 3 bases and J by 6 bases, with 9 bases left in between. CDR3 DNA: TGCAGTGCTAGGCCAGGTACTCAGCCCCAGCATTTT. Translation: CSARPGTQPQHF.

This clonotype was seen at least ten times. The rearrangement uses TRBV18 and TRBJ2-2; D unclear. The CDR3 extends over 16 amino acids. The V gene lost 3 bases and the J gene lost 5 bases, with 16 bases spanning the gap. CDR1 and CDR2 from the germline V gene are KGHSH and LQKENI. CDR3 bases: TGTGCCAGCTCACCTCCGGCGGCAGGCTTGACCGGGGAGCTGTTTTTT. Its translation is CASSPPAAGLTGELFF.

This clonotype turned up a few times. Since a much larger clone is just one base distant, this may be a read error. The chain combines TRBV7-6 with TRBJ2-7; D call uncertain. Germline V gives CDR1 SGHVS, CDR2 FNYEAQ. Trimming pared 4 bases from V and 3 bases from J, leaving 10 bases between. The CDR3 consists of 13 residues. The DNA of the CDR3 is TGTGCCAGCAGCTCATATAGCAACTACGAGCAGTACTTC. Residues: CASSSYSNYEQYF.

This clonotype was seen ten or more times. The rearrangement joins TRBV5-5 to TRBJ2-3, with 11 nucleotides matching TRBD1. J lost 5 bases, V lost 6 bases, and 5 bases had no gene match. CDR3 length: 14 amino acids. Germline loops: CDR1 SGHKS, CDR2 YYEKEE (reference sequence). The CDR3 spells CASNPGTGGDTQYF. The CDR3 DNA is TGTGCCAGCAACCCCGGGACAGGGGGAGATACGCAGTATTTT.

This clonotype is medium-sized (0.01 to 0.1%) in the sample. The gene calls are TRBV11-2 and TRBJ2-1, with a possible D match to TRBD2 (6 bases). Germline CDR1 SGHAT, CDR2 FQNNGV. This CDR3 has 16 amino acids. V was cut by 0 bases and J by 15 bases, with 24 bases left in between. The CDR3 sequence: CASSLDHLEVAVLWFF. CDR3 coding DNA: TGTGCCAGCAGCTTAGATCACCTCGAGGTAGCGGTTTTATGGTTCTTC.